This TCR beta chain was sequenced during a study of cytomegalovirus exposure and HLA in healthy donors. V was pared by 0 bases and J by 13 bases, with 12 bases between. This CDR3 region has 12 residues. CDR1 and CDR2 (germline): SGHRS, YFSETQ. PCR amplification relied on 60 Vbeta primers (plus 13 Jbeta primers). Method: immunoSEQ multiplex PCR; TCRdb's copy keeps in-frame clones and lacks some. The sample holds tens of thousands of clones; approximately 71% are singletons and the top ten take over 7.5%. This chain uses TRBV5-1 with TRBJ2-3; a possible D gene is TRBD1 (5 bases). Sample: PBMCs. This clonotype was sampled from a man aged 55 to 70 in good health and CMV-seropositive. CDR3 loop: CASSLEDSREYF. Here the CDR3 DNA reads TGCGCCAGCAGCTTGGAAGACAGCAGGGAGTATTTT.